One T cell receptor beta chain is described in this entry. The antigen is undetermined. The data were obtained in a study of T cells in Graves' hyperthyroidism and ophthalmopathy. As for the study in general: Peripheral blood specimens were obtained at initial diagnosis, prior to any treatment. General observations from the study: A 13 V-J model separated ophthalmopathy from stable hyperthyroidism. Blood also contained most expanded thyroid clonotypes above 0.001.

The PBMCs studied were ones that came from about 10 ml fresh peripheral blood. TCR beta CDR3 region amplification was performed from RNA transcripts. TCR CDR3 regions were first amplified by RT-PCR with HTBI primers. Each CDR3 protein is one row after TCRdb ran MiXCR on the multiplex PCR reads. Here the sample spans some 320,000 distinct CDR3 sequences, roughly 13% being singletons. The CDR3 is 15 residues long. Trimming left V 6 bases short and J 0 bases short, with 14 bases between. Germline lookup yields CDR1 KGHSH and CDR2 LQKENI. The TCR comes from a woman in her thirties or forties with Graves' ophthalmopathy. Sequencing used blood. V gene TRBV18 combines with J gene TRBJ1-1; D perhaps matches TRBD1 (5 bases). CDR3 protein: CASSLQGPLNTEAFF. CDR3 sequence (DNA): TGTGCCAGCTCCCTCCAGGGCCCATTGAACACTGAAGCTTTCTTT.